One sample yielded the 10 T cell receptor beta chains listed below, sequenced in a study of T cells in Graves' hyperthyroidism and ophthalmopathy. Amplification yielded TCR beta CDR3 regions, with RNA transcripts as the source. First-round RT-PCR with HTBI primers amplified the TCR CDR3 region. TCRdb reanalysed the multiplex PCR reads using MiXCR and keeps one entry per CDR3 protein. The sample has approximately 330,000 distinct CDR3 sequences; under 25% are singletons. The sequenced sample consisted of blood. These receptors were obtained from a woman aged 50 to 65 with Graves' hyperthyroidism.

This clonotype was counted a few times. The chain links TRBV5-1 to TRBJ2-5, with 9 nucleotides matching TRBD1. With V trimmed by 4 bases and J by 4 bases, 8 bases remained unmatched. The germline V gene encodes CDR1 SGHRS and CDR2 YFSETQ. The CDR3 contains 15 residues. The DNA for the CDR3 is TGCGCCAGCAGCAAGGGACAGGGCCTTGGAGAGACCCAGTACTTC. As protein: CASSKGQGLGETQYF. Full variable domain (outside the CDR3, taken from reference TRBV5-1 and TRBJ2-5): KAGVTQTPRYLIKTRGQQVTLSCSPISGHRSVSWYQQTPGQGLQFLFEYFSETQRNKGNFPGRFSGRQFSNSRSEMNVSTLELGDSALYLCASSKGQGLGETQYFGPGTRLLVL.

This clonotype was counted ten times or more. The V gene is TRBV27, the J gene TRBJ1-2; D perhaps matches TRBD1 (5 bases). Germline CDR1 is MNHEY and CDR2 is SMNVEV (reference sequence). Trimming took 4 bases from V and 6 from J, leaving 12 bases between them. This CDR3 has 13 amino acids. CDR3 sequence: CASSYGGMDGYTF. The CDR3 DNA follows: TGTGCCAGCAGTTATGGGGGGATGGATGGCTACACCTTC.

This clonotype has more than one count but fewer than ten. The chain joins TRBV6-4 to TRBJ1-2; D is perhaps TRBD1 (5 bases). Germline-derived CDR1 and CDR2 are MRHNA and SNTAGT. V shed 2 bases and J shed 3 bases, with 7 bases lying between them. The CDR3 is 13 amino acids. In DNA, the CDR3 is TGTGCCAGCAGTGACCTCAGGGACTATGGCTACACCTTC. This translates into CASSDLRDYGYTF.

This clonotype showed up just a few times. The genes are TRBV6-5 and TRBJ2-1; 8 nucleotides match TRBD2. The germline gives CDR1 MNHEY, CDR2 SVGAGI. Trimming cost V 4 bases and J 6 bases; bases outside gene matches: 8. The CDR3 extends over 15 amino acids. The CDR3 DNA follows: TGTGCCAGCAGTTCCGGGACTAGGATCGCCAATGAGCAGTTCTTC. The encoded protein is CASSSGTRIANEQFF.

The V and J genes are TRBV7-8 and TRBJ2-5; possibly TRBD2 for D (5 bases). V gave up 3 bases and J gave up 2 bases, with 10 bases separating them. The CDR3 runs 14 residues. Germline assignment: CDR1 SGHVS and CDR2 FQNEAQ. The CDR3 DNA reads as TGTGCCAGCAGCTTCGTTCCGGGGCAAGAGACCCAGTACTTC. Amino acids: CASSFVPGQETQYF.

About this clonotype itself: The limits of the CDR3 on the DNA are not certain, so only TCRdb's listed CDR3 is given. This chain links TRBV28 with TRBJ2-7. CDR1 and CDR2 (germline): MDHEN, SYDVKM. Both ends counted, the CDR3 spans 15 residues. The CDR3 sequence: CASSFLAGMNYEQYF.

The chain links TRBV5-4 to TRBJ1-3; no definite D call. CDR3 length: 14 residues. V lost 5 bases, J lost 0 bases, and 9 bases lay in between. CDR1 is SGHNT and CDR2 is YYREEE in the germline V gene (reference sequence). In DNA, the CDR3 is TGTGCCAGCAGAGAGGCGAGCTCTGGAAACACCATATATTTT. Translating gives CASREASSGNTIYF.

A few counts support this clonotype. V and J are TRBV7-2 and TRBJ2-6; D ambiguous. Germline V CDR1 and CDR2: SGHTA, FQGNSA. The ends were cut back, 5 bases at V and 0 bases at J, with 11 bases in the middle. This CDR3 region has 16 residues. The CDR3 DNA sequence: TGTGCCAGCAGCCCGCCACGGATCTCTGGGGCCAACGTCCTGACTTTC. This codes for CASSPPRISGANVLTF.

This rearrangement joins TRBV14 to TRBJ2-3; D may be TRBD1 or TRBD2 (5 bases each). Germline CDR1 reads SGHDN; CDR2 reads FVKESK. The CDR3 has 13 amino acids. The V end lost 3 bases, the J end lost 4 bases, and 8 bases lay between the germline ends. CDR3: CASSQGPADTQYF. In DNA form, the CDR3 reads TGTGCCAGCAGCCAGGGACCGGCAGATACGCAGTATTTT.

The chain links TRBV5-8 to TRBJ1-5; no firm D call. The CDR3 spans 15 residues. Germline values: CDR1 SGHTS, CDR2 YDEGEE. Trimming pared 6 bases from V and 4 bases from J, leaving 17 bases between. The DNA for the CDR3 is TGTGCCAGCATACTGCCGGGGTTGGGAAATCAGCCCCAGCATTTT. Translation gives CASILPGLGNQPQHF.